Below, 31 T cell receptor beta chains from the same sample are listed, as sequenced in a study of control samples from healthy donors and cancer patients. The table came from immunoSEQ multiplex PCR; TCRdb's copy has only in-frame clones and leaves some out. The sample has roughly 100,000 clones, roughly 89% seen once. Source material: PBMCs. Receptors were obtained from a man aged 55 to 70 with lung cancer.

This clone was seen only a few times. This rearrangement joins TRBV9 to TRBJ2-3; 10 bases fit TRBD1. The germline V gene has CDR1 SGDLS and CDR2 YYNGEE. The J segment lost 6 bases and the V segment lost 3 bases, leaving 7 bases of the junction unmatched. CDR3 length: 15 amino acids. This chain's CDR3 is CASSASGTGADTQYF. Here the CDR3 DNA reads TGTGCCAGCAGCGCATCCGGGACAGGGGCTGATACGCAGTATTTT.

The chain has TRBV6-5 and TRBJ1-4; D uncertain. Germline assignment: CDR1 MNHEY and CDR2 SVGAGI. This CDR3 spans 15 amino acids. Trimming pared 0 bases from V and 0 bases from J, leaving 5 bases between. As DNA, the CDR3 is TGTGCCAGCAGTTACTCAGGCACAACTAATGAAAAACTGTTTTTT. Translating it yields CASSYSGTTNEKLFF.

This chain uses TRBV27 with TRBJ2-2; 8 bases match TRBD2. V dropped 6 bases and J dropped 4; count of bases not matched to a gene: 16. The CDR3 runs to 18 residues. Germline V gene sequence: CDR1 MNHEY, CDR2 SMNVEV (reference sequence). The CDR3 loop is CASRKGVGLVGPTGELFF. The CDR3 coding sequence is TGTGCCAGCAGGAAAGGGGTGGGACTAGTAGGTCCCACCGGGGAGCTGTTTTTT.

This chain uses TRBV5-1 with TRBJ1-4, with TRBD1 matching 7 bases. The V gene's germline CDR1 is SGHRS and CDR2 YFSETQ. Unmatched junction bases numbered 4, after V lost 4 bases and J lost 4 bases. The CDR3 length is 14 residues. CDR3 residues: CASSPGDSNEKLFF. The CDR3, as DNA: TGCGCCAGCAGCCCGGGGGACAGTAATGAAAAACTGTTTTTT.

This clone was found once. V gene TRBV12-3 or TRBV12-4 combines with J gene TRBJ2-7; TRBD2 is a possible D gene (5 bases). V was clipped by 6 bases and J by 2 bases, with 11 bases between them. The length of the CDR3 is 13 residues. CDR3 residues: CASSQAGTYEQYV. DNA of the CDR3: TGTGCCAGCAGCCAAGCCGGGACCTACGAGCAGTACGTC.

The V gene is TRBV5-4, the J gene TRBJ2-5, with 10 bases that match TRBD2. The trim removed 4 bases at V and 0 bases at J, leaving 3 bases unmatched. CDR1 and CDR2 (germline): SGHNT, YYREEE (reference sequence). CDR3 length equals 15 residues. The CDR3 sequence is CASSLTSGYQETQYF. In nucleotides, the CDR3 is TGTGCCAGCAGCCTGACTAGCGGGTACCAAGAGACCCAGTACTTC.

The genes are TRBV11-2 and TRBJ1-1, with D uncertain. Trimming stripped 4 bases from V and 0 bases from J, with 15 bases between. Germline CDR1 SGHAT, CDR2 FQNNGV. There are 16 residues in the CDR3. The CDR3 DNA reads as TGTGCCAGCAGCTCCCGGACCGCGAACTTGAACACTGAAGCTTTCTTT. Its protein is CASSSRTANLNTEAFF.

This chain connects TRBV29-1 to TRBJ2-5, with unresolved D. This CDR3 contains 11 residues. Between the trimmed V and J ends, which lost 2 bases and 5 bases, there was a span of 6 bases. In germline, CDR1 is SQVTM, CDR2 ANQGSEA. The CDR3 DNA sequence: TGCAGCGTTGAACTATCGGAGACCCAGTACTTC. Protein product: CSVELSETQYF.

This CDR3 is CATSRDRQGIGTGELFF. The CDR3 DNA follows: TGTGCCACCAGCAGAGACAGACAGGGGATAGGAACCGGGGAGCTGTTTTTT. The chain joins TRBV15 to TRBJ2-2; 8 positions agree with TRBD1. J gave up 5 bases and V 0 bases, and 8 bases lay outside the gene matches. Germline V gene lookup returns CDR1 LNHNV and CDR2 YYDKDF (reference sequence). The CDR3 length is 17 residues.

The chain is built from TRBV15 and TRBJ2-1; D might be TRBD2 (6 bases). Trimming shortened V by 0 bases and J by 4 bases, and 13 bases separated the two germline ends. The CDR3 is 16 residues long. The germline gives CDR1 LNHNV, CDR2 YYDKDF (reference sequence). As DNA, the CDR3 is TGTGCCACCAGCAGAGAGGAGGGCCGCCCGTACAATGAGCAGTTCTTC. Translated: CATSREEGRPYNEQFF.

This clone was counted once. The chain couples TRBV2 to TRBJ1-1, with a possible D match to TRBD1 (6 bases). V shed 5 bases and J shed 0 bases, with 7 bases lying between them. Germline CDR1 SNHLY, CDR2 FYNNEI. This CDR3 contains 13 residues. As DNA, the CDR3 is TGTGCCAGCAGTACAGGGCTGAACACTGAAGCTTTCTTT. Translated, it gives CASSTGLNTEAFF.

This chain connects TRBV9 to TRBJ2-2; D might be TRBD2 (6 bases). V was trimmed by 1 base and J by 5 bases, leaving 18 bases between them. The CDR3 covers 17 residues. Germline values: CDR1 SGDLS, CDR2 YYNGEE. This CDR3 is CASSVTGTRGGTGELFF. The CDR3, as DNA: TGTGCCAGCAGCGTAACCGGGACCAGAGGAGGGACCGGGGAGCTGTTTTTT.

This chain connects TRBV5-1 to TRBJ1-6; D may be TRBD1 (6 bases). The CDR3 runs to 15 residues. CDR1 SGHRS and CDR2 YFSETQ come from the germline V gene. V lost 5 bases to trimming and J lost 5 bases, with 14 bases between them. Here the CDR3 reads CASRGGGSDNSPLHF. Written as DNA, the CDR3 is TGCGCCAGCAGGGGAGGGGGAAGCGATAATTCACCCCTCCACTTT.

The chain couples TRBV6-5 to TRBJ2-5; perhaps TRBD1 as D (6 bases). This CDR3 spans 15 amino acids. Germline V gene lookup returns CDR1 MNHEY and CDR2 SVGAGI. V was pared by 4 bases and J by 1 base, with 13 bases between. CDR3 sequence reads: CASSSRGHLQETQYF. CDR3 bases: TGTGCCAGCAGTTCCCGGGGACATCTCCAAGAGACCCAGTACTTC.

V gene TRBV9 combines with J gene TRBJ1-5; weak D call: TRBD1 (5 bases). Looked up from germline, CDR1 is SGDLS and CDR2 is YYNGEE. CDR3 length equals 14 residues. V shed 6 bases and J shed 1 base, with 11 bases lying between them. Here the CDR3 DNA reads TGTGCCAGCAACTCAGGGTCGAGCAATCAGCCCCAGCATTTT. Amino acid sequence: CASNSGSSNQPQHF.

The V call is TRBV5-1, the J call TRBJ2-7, with D possibly TRBD2 on 6 matching bases. The CDR3 has 13 residues. Germline CDR1 and CDR2: SGHRS and YFSETQ. The ends were cut back, 4 bases at V and 3 bases at J, with 11 bases in the middle. The CDR3 DNA reads TGCGCCAGCAGCATACAGGAGGGCTACGAGCAGTACGTC. Its protein is CASSIQEGYEQYV.

This chain joins TRBV5-6 and TRBJ1-2; D possibly corresponds to TRBD1 (5 bases). Per germline, CDR1 SGHDT and CDR2 YYEEEE. The CDR3 runs 14 residues. The V end lost 1 base, the J end lost 3 bases, and 10 bases lay between the germline ends. The CDR3 nucleotides read TGTGCCAGCAGCTTGTGGGGCCTGGACTATGGCTACACCTTC. Translating it yields CASSLWGLDYGYTF.

The chain carries TRBV5-4 and TRBJ1-1; TRBD1 might be the D (5 bases). The CDR3 is 13 residues long. Trimming stripped 4 bases from V and 4 bases from J, with 11 bases between. CDR1 is SGHNT, CDR2 YYREEE, per germline (reference sequence). This CDR3 reads CASSSTGGTEAFF. The CDR3 nucleotides are TGTGCCAGCAGCAGCACCGGGGGCACTGAAGCTTTCTTT.

The chain has TRBV5-4 and TRBJ2-5, with D perhaps TRBD2 (5 bases). Trimming cost V 0 bases and J 2 bases, with 14 bases left between them. Germline V gives CDR1 SGHNT, CDR2 YYREEE (reference sequence). This CDR3 comprises 16 residues. CDR3 protein: CASSLAPPTGQETQYF. The CDR3 coding sequence is TGTGCCAGCAGCTTGGCCCCTCCGACGGGACAAGAGACCCAGTACTTC.

The V call is TRBV6-6, the J call TRBJ1-5; 7 nucleotides line up with TRBD1. The J segment lost 5 bases and the V segment lost 3 bases, leaving 10 bases of the junction unmatched. Looked up from germline, CDR1 is MNHNY and CDR2 is SVGAGI (reference sequence). The CDR3 length is 16 residues. DNA of the CDR3: TGTGCCAGCAGTTATAGGACAGGCCCGATAGATCAGCCCCAGCATTTT. Its translation is CASSYRTGPIDQPQHF.

This clone was detected only once. The chain is built from TRBV18 and TRBJ1-1, with D possibly TRBD1 on 6 matching bases. Germline-derived CDR1 and CDR2 are KGHSH and LQKENI. This CDR3 has 14 residues. V was cut by 4 bases and J by 8 bases, with 17 bases left in between. This chain's CDR3 is CASSLGYKTGEAFF. Here the CDR3 DNA reads TGTGCCAGCTCACTCGGATACAAGACAGGCGAAGCTTTCTTT.

This clone was counted once. V usage is TRBV5-4 and J usage is TRBJ1-6; D not certain. The V end lost 3 bases, the J end lost 8 bases, and 12 bases lay between the germline ends. The CDR3 sequence is 14 residues long. Germline V gives CDR1 SGHNT, CDR2 YYREEE (reference sequence). The DNA for the CDR3 is TGTGCCAGCAGCTACGGACGGATAGATTCACCCCTCCACTTT. Translating gives CASSYGRIDSPLHF.

V gene TRBV4-1 combines with J gene TRBJ2-5, with 11 positions matching TRBD2. The CDR3 extends over 20 amino acids. The V segment lost 3 bases and the J segment 2 bases; nucleotides outside the gene matches: 17. The germline V gene has CDR1 MGHRA and CDR2 YSYEKL. DNA of the CDR3: TGCGCCAGCAGCCAGGTACTAGCGGGGGCTCATCTAACCTTTCAAGAGACCCAGTACTTC. Its translation is CASSQVLAGAHLTFQETQYF.

This chain uses TRBV6-6 with TRBJ2-1; no firm D call. Germline CDR1 is MNHNY and CDR2 is SVGAGI (reference sequence). Deletions cut 0 bases from V and 7 bases from J, with 1 base between. The CDR3 covers 11 residues. CDR3 in DNA: TGTGCCAGCAGTTACTCTAATGAGCAGTTCTTC. This codes for CASSYSNEQFF.

The rearrangement links TRBV7-2 to TRBJ1-2; 7 nucleotides line up with TRBD1. Trimming cost V 1 base and J 5 bases; bases outside gene matches: 10. Germline assignment: CDR1 SGHTA and CDR2 FQGNSA. The CDR3 covers 16 residues. CDR3 nucleotides: TGTGCCAGCAGCTTAGAGGCCAGGGGGACCCCTTATGGCTACACCTTC. This translates into CASSLEARGTPYGYTF.

The CDR3 sequence: CASRVMQGAVTEAFF. CDR3 DNA: TGTGCCAGCAGGGTGATGCAGGGGGCAGTCACTGAAGCTTTCTTT. The gene calls are TRBV6-5 and TRBJ1-1; TRBD1 matches at 8 bases. V dropped 6 bases and J dropped 4; count of bases not matched to a gene: 10. This CDR3 has 15 amino acids. The germline V gene has CDR1 MNHEY and CDR2 SVGAGI.

CDR3 amino acids: CAISEERVSNTGELFF. CDR3 nucleotide sequence: TGTGCCATCAGTGAAGAACGGGTATCTAACACCGGGGAGCTGTTTTTT. The chain carries TRBV10-3 and TRBJ2-2; no firm D call. Trimming shortened V by 3 bases and J by 2 bases, and 13 bases separated the two germline ends. This CDR3 spans 16 amino acids. Germline CDR1 ENHRY, CDR2 SYGVKD.

This chain connects TRBV12-5 to TRBJ1-1; no firm D call. Looked up from germline, CDR1 is LGHNT and CDR2 is FRNRAP. The germline V and J ends were trimmed by 0 bases and 0 bases, with 14 bases remaining between them. The CDR3 runs to 17 residues. CDR3 sequence reads: CASGLVPDGRLNTEAFF. The CDR3 region has the DNA TGTGCTAGTGGTTTGGTGCCAGACGGCCGATTGAACACTGAAGCTTTCTTT.

The chain uses TRBV18 and TRBJ2-7; possible D gene TRBD1, 6 bases. V shed 3 bases and J shed 6 bases, with 12 bases lying between them. This CDR3 spans 13 amino acids. Germline V gives CDR1 KGHSH, CDR2 LQKENI. The CDR3 is CASSPEQGREQYV. The CDR3, as DNA: TGTGCCAGCTCACCCGAACAGGGACGCGAGCAGTACGTC.

The CDR3 region is CASSPVSRNQPQHF. The DNA of the CDR3 is TGTGCCAGCTCACCGGTATCGCGCAATCAGCCCCAGCATTTT. V gene TRBV18 combines with J gene TRBJ1-5; D is unclear. CDR3 length equals 14 residues. Between the trimmed V and J ends, which lost 3 bases and 2 bases, there was a span of 8 bases. Germline V gene data show CDR1 as KGHSH and CDR2 as LQKENI.

The gene calls are TRBV7-9 and TRBJ1-2, with TRBD1 identical over 12 bases. Germline CDR1 SEHNR, CDR2 FQNEAQ (reference sequence). V lost 5 bases and J lost 5; bases outside the gene matches: 9. The CDR3 length is 16 residues. Here the CDR3 reads CASSLPGQGARYGYTF. CDR3 nucleotide sequence: TGTGCCAGCAGCCTCCCGGGACAGGGGGCACGGTATGGCTACACCTTC.